This T cell receptor beta chain was recorded in a study of beta chain features in type 1 diabetes. Whole-study results and caveats: A closer apparent resemblance between naive, central memory and Treg TCRB repertoires was seen in patients than in healthy donors. Shorter TCRB CDR3s, moderately but significantly so, were found in Type 1 diabetes patients in all four CD4+ subsets. Junctions at VDJ sites from type 1 diabetes patients had fewer insertions and more deletions.

Purity (above 98%) was reached by all sorted populations. This clone was seen just once. Its antigen is not known. The study reverse transcribed the entire isolated RNA, so it sequenced expressed TCRB transcripts. The average output of naive, central memory and regulatory T cell samples was about 3.3 million reads. The table came from immunoSEQ multiplex PCR; TCRdb's copy has only in-frame clones and leaves some out. This table holds hundreds of thousands of clones, 10% to 15% found once. The CDR3 totals 15 residues. V was clipped by 1 base and J by 2 bases, with 12 bases between them. The germline gives CDR1 SGHNT, CDR2 YYREEE (reference sequence).

The sample taken for sequencing was naive CD4+ T cells from blood. The gene calls are TRBV5-4 and TRBJ2-5, with a weak D call TRBD1 (6 bases). The source of this sequence is a man aged 18 to 30 with type 1 diabetes. The CDR3 nucleotides are TGTGCCAGCAGCTTGCCCCAGGGGAGACAAGAGACCCAGTACTTC. It encodes CASSLPQGRQETQYF.